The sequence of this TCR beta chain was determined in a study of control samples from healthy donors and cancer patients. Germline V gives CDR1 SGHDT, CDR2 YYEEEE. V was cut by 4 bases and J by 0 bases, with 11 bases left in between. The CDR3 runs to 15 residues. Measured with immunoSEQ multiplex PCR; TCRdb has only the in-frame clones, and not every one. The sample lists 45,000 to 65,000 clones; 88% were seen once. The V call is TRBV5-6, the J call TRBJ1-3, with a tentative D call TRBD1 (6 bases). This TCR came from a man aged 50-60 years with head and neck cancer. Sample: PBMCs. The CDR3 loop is CASSLQGSSGNTIYF. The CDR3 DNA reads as TGTGCCAGCAGCCTACAGGGAAGCTCTGGAAACACCATATATTTT.